This T cell receptor beta chain was observed in a study of long-term antiretroviral therapy in people with HIV. Study-wide points: Collection spanned 2004 to 2017; ART regimens may be less effective than current ones. CDR3 lengths in HIV samples spanned a narrower range than controls.

Version v3.0 of the immunoSEQ assay ran at survey level. The study targeted roughly 35,000-50,000 T-cell genomes per sample in sequencing. Only in-frame clones appear in the TCRdb table, and some are missing; sequencing was by immunoSEQ multiplex PCR. This sample has about 25,000 clones, with around 83% found just once. The ends were cut back, 6 bases at V and 5 bases at J, with 20 bases in the middle. The CDR3 sequence is 15 residues long. The germline CDR1 and CDR2 sequences are MNHEY and SVGAGI. The cryopreserved samples used held roughly 0.9-11 million PBMC prior to extraction of DNA. For this clone: Its antigen is not known.

This material consisted of unsorted PBMCs, taken 3 years after starting antiretroviral therapy. The sequence was collected from a man between 18 and 35 years old with HIV. The chain is built from TRBV6-5 and TRBJ2-7; tentatively, D is TRBD1 (5 bases). The CDR3 DNA is TGTGCCAGCAGGCAAGGGGCAGGGATCAACCACGAGCAGTACTTC. Residues: CASRQGAGINHEQYF.